The TCR beta chain described here comes from a study of cytomegalovirus exposure and HLA in healthy donors. Study outcomes and limitations: Despite most TCR sequences being rare, some public TCRs occurred in many donors. TCR clusters originating in the first cohort tended to co-occur in the 100 to 150 validation repertoires, according to a later analysis.

A roughly 120-subject validation cohort, separate from the approximately 610-subject first cohort, supplied the donors. Clones were sequenced by immunoSEQ multiplex PCR, and TCRdb holds only the in-frame ones, with some missing. The sample has about 110,000 clones, around nine tenths seen once. V was clipped by 1 base and J by 2 bases, with 21 bases between them. CDR3 size: 19 residues. Germline CDR1 and CDR2: SGHVS and FQNEAQ. About this clone itself: The antigen is undetermined.

The gene calls are TRBV7-8 and TRBJ2-1, with D possibly matching TRBD2 (6 bases). The clonotype comes from a woman younger than 30 in good health and CMV-seronegative. Material for sequencing was PBMCs. The CDR3 region is CASSLVDGTGLSPYNEQFF. The CDR3, as DNA: TGTGCCAGCAGCTTAGTTGATGGGACGGGACTTTCTCCCTACAATGAGCAGTTCTTC.